These 21 T cell receptor beta chains share one sample of origin, sequenced in a study of beta chain features in type 1 diabetes. The whole isolated RNA underwent reverse transcription, so sequencing captured expressed TCRB transcripts. Produced via immunoSEQ multiplex PCR; TCRdb's table is partial and in-frame only. The table includes a few hundred thousand clones, 10% to 15% detected once. The sequencing input was naive CD4+ T cells from blood. These receptors originate from a man younger than 30 in good health.

The chain recombines TRBV25-1 with TRBJ1-4; 7 bases are shared with TRBD1. Unmatched junction bases numbered 6, after V lost 4 bases and J lost 10 bases. The CDR3 is made up of 13 amino acids. Germline values: CDR1 MGHDK, CDR2 SYGVNS. This CDR3 reads CASSGTSGGKLFF. In DNA, the CDR3 is TGTGCCAGCAGTGGGACCTCAGGGGGAAAACTGTTTTTT.

This clone turned up a few times. The V gene is TRBV6-5, the J gene TRBJ2-7; a possible D gene is TRBD1 (6 bases). V shed 6 bases and J shed 3 bases, with 12 bases lying between them. This CDR3 region has 13 residues. Germline V gene lookup returns CDR1 MNHEY and CDR2 SVGAGI. The CDR3 is CASSPAGVYEQYF. Here the CDR3 DNA reads TGTGCCAGCAGCCCAGCAGGGGTCTACGAGCAGTACTTC.

This chain links TRBV28 with TRBJ2-7, with D tentatively TRBD2 (7 bases). The CDR3 sequence is 15 residues long. Germline assignment: CDR1 MDHEN and CDR2 SYDVKM. Trimming left V 6 bases short and J 4 bases short, with 19 bases between. The CDR3 DNA follows: TGTGCCAGCAGCCGACCTGGGGGGGCGCGGTACGAGCAGTACTTC. This translates into CASSRPGGARYEQYF.

This chain links TRBV5-8 with TRBJ2-3; perhaps TRBD2 as D (6 bases). Per germline, CDR1 SGHTS and CDR2 YDEGEE. The CDR3 covers 13 residues. Between the trimmed V and J ends, which lost 1 base and 7 bases, there was a span of 10 bases. The DNA for the CDR3 is TGTGCCAGCAGCTTGATTAGCGGTCATACGCAGTATTTT. It translates to CASSLISGHTQYF.

This clone was observed a handful of times. The chain employs TRBV5-1 and TRBJ2-5, with TRBD1 matching 9 bases. Germline loops: CDR1 SGHRS, CDR2 YFSETQ. V gave up 4 bases and J gave up 1 base; unmatched junction bases: 5. This CDR3 has 15 amino acids. The CDR3 spells CASSAGQGPQETQYF. CDR3 bases: TGCGCCAGCAGCGCCGGACAGGGGCCCCAAGAGACCCAGTACTTC.

There are a few counts of this clone. V and J are TRBV6-5 and TRBJ2-1; 11 bases line up with TRBD2. Germline CDR1 and CDR2: MNHEY and SVGAGI. The V and J ends lost 3 bases and 13 bases, in that order; junction bases with no gene match: 5. This CDR3 contains 13 residues. The CDR3 DNA reads TGTGCCAGCAGTTATAGACTAGCGGGAACTCAGTTCTTC. This translates into CASSYRLAGTQFF.

The V and J genes are TRBV19 and TRBJ2-3; TRBD1 matches 9 bases. CDR1 is LNHDA, CDR2 SQIVND, per germline (reference sequence). V was pared by 3 bases and J by 5 bases, with 3 bases of the junction left unmatched. The CDR3 covers 14 residues. CDR3 loop: CASSMWTGEDTQYF. For the CDR3, the DNA is TGTGCCAGTAGTATGTGGACAGGGGAAGATACGCAGTATTTT.

In this sample, this clone turned up a few times. This sample also contains other DNA sequences that code for the same CDR3. The chain is built from TRBV7-2 and TRBJ1-2; D call uncertain. This CDR3 has 14 residues. V lost 0 bases and J lost 5, with 10 bases in between. Germline V gives CDR1 SGHTA, CDR2 FQGNSA. Here the CDR3 reads CASSLASGGYGYTF. Written as DNA, the CDR3 is TGTGCCAGCAGCTTAGCATCGGGAGGGTATGGCTACACCTTC.

V and J are TRBV2 and TRBJ2-7, with D possibly matching TRBD1 (6 bases). From germline, CDR1 is SNHLY and CDR2 FYNNEI. Trimming left V 3 bases short and J 4 bases short, with 13 bases between. The CDR3 contains 14 residues. CDR3 nucleotides: TGTGCCAGCAGTGATCCAGGGGTTTCATACGAGCAGTACTTC. It specifies CASSDPGVSYEQYF.

This clone showed up just a few times. V is TRBV19 and J is TRBJ2-2, with D possibly being TRBD1 (6 bases). Trimming pared 6 bases from V and 0 bases from J, leaving 14 bases between. Per the germline V gene, CDR1 is LNHDA and CDR2 is SQIVND (reference sequence). CDR3 length: 16 residues. In nucleotides, the CDR3 is TGTGCCAGTAGCTATTGGACAGCTCCGAACACCGGGGAGCTGTTTTTT. This encodes CASSYWTAPNTGELFF.

The chain carries TRBV10-2 and TRBJ2-5; TRBD2 is a possible D gene (5 bases). Germline CDR1 reads WSHSY; CDR2 reads SAAADI. V was clipped by 2 bases and J by 7 bases, with 14 bases between them. There are 14 residues in the CDR3. The CDR3 sequence: CASSELEGRGTQYF. The CDR3 DNA sequence: TGCGCCAGCAGTGAGCTTGAGGGTCGGGGGACCCAGTACTTC.

The genes are TRBV7-2 and TRBJ1-1; possibly TRBD1 for D (6 bases). CDR3 length: 13 amino acids. Trimming removed 8 bases at V and 0 bases at J, with 10 bases between. The germline V gene has CDR1 SGHTA and CDR2 FQGNSA. The CDR3 sequence: CASGQYMNTEAFF. The CDR3 DNA reads as TGTGCCAGCGGACAGTACATGAACACTGAAGCTTTCTTT.

The rearrangement uses TRBV21-1 and TRBJ2-5; TRBD2 is taken as the D call from the table, unchecked against the DNA. TRBV21-1 is labeled a pseudogene. The CDR3 consists of 15 residues. The CDR3 DNA reads TGTGCCAGCGGCCTCAGGTTGGGGGGTCAAGAGACCCAGTACTTC. Protein sequence: CASGLRLGGQETQYF.

This clone was observed a handful of times. This chain links TRBV29-1 with TRBJ2-3; the match to TRBD2 covers 11 bases. The CDR3 extends over 14 amino acids. Germline CDR1 reads SQVTM; CDR2 reads ANQGSEA. V gave up 7 bases and J gave up 5 bases; unmatched junction bases: 8. The CDR3 spells CSAERLAGGDTQYF. The CDR3 DNA sequence: TGCAGCGCTGAGAGGCTAGCGGGAGGAGATACGCAGTATTTT.

This clone has only a few counts. This chain joins TRBV19 and TRBJ1-1, with 10 bases matching TRBD1. The CDR3 has 14 amino acids. V lost 5 bases and J lost 5; bases outside the gene matches: 5. CDR1 is LNHDA and CDR2 is SQIVND in the germline V gene (reference sequence). The CDR3, as DNA: TGTGCCAGTAGTTCGCGGACAGGGGGTACTGAAGCTTTCTTT. Its protein is CASSSRTGGTEAFF.

This clone was seen a handful of times. This sequence joins TRBV7-9 and TRBJ1-2; D unclear. CDR1 and CDR2 from the germline V gene are SEHNR and FQNEAQ (reference sequence). V shed 1 base and J shed 6 bases, with 12 bases lying between them. CDR3 length: 14 amino acids. The CDR3 DNA sequence: TGTGCCAGCAGCTTAGTATCAGAGGGCCATGGCTACACCTTC. Residues: CASSLVSEGHGYTF.

This clone appeared a few times. The rearrangement links TRBV11-2 to TRBJ1-2; TRBD1 matches at 7 bases. Trimming cost V 5 bases and J 4 bases; bases outside gene matches: 7. Germline V gene data show CDR1 as SGHAT and CDR2 as FQNNGV. This CDR3 comprises 14 residues. The CDR3 region is CASSPSGQTYGYTF. CDR3 nucleotide sequence: TGTGCCAGCAGCCCATCGGGACAGACCTATGGCTACACCTTC.

This clone was seen a handful of times. The J gene is TRBJ2-1, the V gene TRBV7-2; 7 bases map to TRBD1. Trimming at V came to 7 bases and at J to 6 bases, leaving 12 bases not matched to a gene. Germline CDR1 and CDR2: SGHTA and FQGNSA. The CDR3 is 15 amino acids. The CDR3 DNA is TGTGCCAGCATCACCGGGACAGAGCTACCCAATGAGCAGTTCTTC. Protein sequence: CASITGTELPNEQFF. The full variable domain, its missing parts supplied by reference TRBV7-2 and TRBJ2-1, is GAGVSQSPSNKVTEKGKDVELRCDPISGHTALYWYRQSLGQGLEFLIYFQGNSAPDKSGLPSDRFSAERTGGSVSTLTIQRTQQEDSAVYLCASITGTELPNEQFFGPGTRLTVL.

The CDR3, as DNA: TGTGCCAGCAGAGATTGGGGGGGAACTGAAGCTTTCTTT. Translating gives CASRDWGGTEAFF. The chain is built from TRBV7-9 and TRBJ1-1, with D perhaps TRBD1 (5 bases). The germline V and J ends were trimmed by 6 bases and 5 bases, with 13 bases remaining between them. The CDR3 is 13 amino acids. Germline CDR1 reads SEHNR; CDR2 reads FQNEAQ (reference sequence).

The chain uses TRBV5-4 and TRBJ2-3, with TRBD2 identical over 9 bases. The CDR3 is made up of 15 amino acids. The germline V gene encodes CDR1 SGHNT and CDR2 YYREEE (reference sequence). V dropped 2 bases and J dropped 4; count of bases not matched to a gene: 5. CDR3 coding DNA: TGTGCCAGCAGCTTTCCTAGCGGGGCCCCAGATACGCAGTATTTT. Translated, it gives CASSFPSGAPDTQYF.

This clone was seen a few times. V usage is TRBV19 and J usage is TRBJ1-5, with TRBD1 matching over 8 bases. This CDR3 has 14 amino acids. Germline V gene sequence: CDR1 LNHDA, CDR2 SQIVND (reference sequence). The J segment lost 6 bases and the V segment lost 5 bases, leaving 6 bases of the junction unmatched. As DNA, the CDR3 is TGTGCCAGTAGTCCGGACAGGGCTACTCAGCCCCAGCATTTT. Translated, it gives CASSPDRATQPQHF. Variable domain in full (rest from reference TRBV19 and TRBJ1-5): DGGITQSPKYLFRKEGQNVTLSCEQNLNHDAMYWYRQDPGQGLRLIYYSQIVNDFQKGDIAEGYSVSREKKESFPLTVTSAQKNPTAFYLCASSPDRATQPQHFGDGTRLSIL.